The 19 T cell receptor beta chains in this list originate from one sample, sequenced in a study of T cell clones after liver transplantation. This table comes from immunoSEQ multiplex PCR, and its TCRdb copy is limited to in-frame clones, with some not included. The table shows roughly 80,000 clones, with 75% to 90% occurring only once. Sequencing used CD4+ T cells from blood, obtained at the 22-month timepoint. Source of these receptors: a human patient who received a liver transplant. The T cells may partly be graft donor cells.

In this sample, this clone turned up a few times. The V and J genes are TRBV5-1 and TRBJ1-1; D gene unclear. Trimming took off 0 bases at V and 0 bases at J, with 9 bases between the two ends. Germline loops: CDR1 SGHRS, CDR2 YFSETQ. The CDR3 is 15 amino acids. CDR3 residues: CASSLDRGMNTEAFF. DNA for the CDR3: TGCGCCAGCAGCTTGGATAGAGGGATGAACACTGAAGCTTTCTTT.

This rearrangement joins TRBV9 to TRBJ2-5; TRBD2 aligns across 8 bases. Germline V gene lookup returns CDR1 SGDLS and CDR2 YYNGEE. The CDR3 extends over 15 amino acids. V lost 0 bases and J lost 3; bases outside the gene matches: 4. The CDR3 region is CASSVGGGTEETQYF. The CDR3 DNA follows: TGTGCCAGCAGCGTAGGCGGGGGGACCGAAGAGACCCAGTACTTC.

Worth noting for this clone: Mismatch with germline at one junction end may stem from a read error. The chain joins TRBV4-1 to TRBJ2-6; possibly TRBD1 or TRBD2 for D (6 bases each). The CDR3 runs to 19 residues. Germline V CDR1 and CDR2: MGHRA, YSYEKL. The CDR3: CASSGARTTGGSVANVLTF. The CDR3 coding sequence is TGCGCCAGCAGCGGTGCCCGAACAACCGGGGGCTCTGTGGCCAACGTCCTGACTTTC.

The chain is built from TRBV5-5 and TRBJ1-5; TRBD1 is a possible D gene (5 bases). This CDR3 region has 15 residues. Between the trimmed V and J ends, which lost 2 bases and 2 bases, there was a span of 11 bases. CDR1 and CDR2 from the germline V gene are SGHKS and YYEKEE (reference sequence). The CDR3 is CASSFLGDGNQPQHF. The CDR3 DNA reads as TGTGCCAGCAGCTTTTTAGGGGACGGCAATCAGCCCCAGCATTTT.

CDR3 bases: TGTGCCAGCAGCGCTACTAGCGGGAGTGGGACAGATACGCAGTATTTT. Amino acids: CASSATSGSGTDTQYF. This chain connects TRBV7-9 to TRBJ2-3; TRBD2 agrees at 11 bases. Trimming removed 5 bases from V and 3 bases from J; junction bases left unmatched: 7. CDR3 size: 16 residues. CDR1 SEHNR and CDR2 FQNEAQ come from the germline V gene (reference sequence).

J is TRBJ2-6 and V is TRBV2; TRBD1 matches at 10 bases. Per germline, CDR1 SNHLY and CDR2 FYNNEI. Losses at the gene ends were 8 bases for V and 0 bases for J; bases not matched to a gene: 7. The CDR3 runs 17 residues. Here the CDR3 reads CASARQGATSGANVLTF. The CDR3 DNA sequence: TGTGCCAGCGCAAGACAGGGGGCCACCTCTGGGGCCAACGTCCTGACTTTC.

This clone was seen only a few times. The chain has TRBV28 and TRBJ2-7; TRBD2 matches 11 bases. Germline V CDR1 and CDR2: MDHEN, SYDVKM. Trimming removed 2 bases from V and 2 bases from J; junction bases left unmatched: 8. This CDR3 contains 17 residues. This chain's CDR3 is CASSLPLTSGIPYEQYF. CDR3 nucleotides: TGTGCCAGCAGTTTACCTCTGACTAGCGGGATCCCCTACGAGCAGTACTTC.

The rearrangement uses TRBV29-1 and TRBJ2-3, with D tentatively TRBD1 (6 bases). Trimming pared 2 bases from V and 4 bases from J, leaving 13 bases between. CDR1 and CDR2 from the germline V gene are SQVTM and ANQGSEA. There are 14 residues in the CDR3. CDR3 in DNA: TGCAGCGTTGAACGCCCAGGGGAACCAGATACGCAGTATTTT. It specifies CSVERPGEPDTQYF.

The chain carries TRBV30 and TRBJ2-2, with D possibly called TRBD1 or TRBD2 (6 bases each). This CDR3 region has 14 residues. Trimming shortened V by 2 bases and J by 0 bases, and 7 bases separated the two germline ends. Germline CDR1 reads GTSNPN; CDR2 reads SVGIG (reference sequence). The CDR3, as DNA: TGTGCCTGGAGTAGGGGGGCGAACACCGGGGAGCTGTTTTTT. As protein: CAWSRGANTGELFF.

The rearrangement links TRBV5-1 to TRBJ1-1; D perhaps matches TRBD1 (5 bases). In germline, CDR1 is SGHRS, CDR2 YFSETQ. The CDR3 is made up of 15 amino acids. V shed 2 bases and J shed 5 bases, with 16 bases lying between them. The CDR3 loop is CASSFRRGAETEAFF. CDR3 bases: TGCGCCAGCAGCTTTCGGAGAGGGGCCGAAACTGAAGCTTTCTTT.

CDR3 DNA sequence: TGCAGTGCGGATAAGGGAGATACGCAGTATTTT. It specifies CSADKGDTQYF. The genes are TRBV20-1 and TRBJ2-3, with D hard to call. With 6 bases removed from V and 5 bases from J, the gap between germline ends came to 9 bases. The germline CDR1 and CDR2 sequences are DFQATT and SNEGSKA (reference sequence). This CDR3 is 11 amino acids long.

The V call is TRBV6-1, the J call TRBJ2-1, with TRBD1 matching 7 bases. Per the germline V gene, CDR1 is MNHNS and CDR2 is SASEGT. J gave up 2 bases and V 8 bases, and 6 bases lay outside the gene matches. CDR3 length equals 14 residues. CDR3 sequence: CASHPGQPYNEQFF. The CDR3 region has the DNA TGTGCCAGCCATCCGGGACAGCCCTACAATGAGCAGTTCTTC.

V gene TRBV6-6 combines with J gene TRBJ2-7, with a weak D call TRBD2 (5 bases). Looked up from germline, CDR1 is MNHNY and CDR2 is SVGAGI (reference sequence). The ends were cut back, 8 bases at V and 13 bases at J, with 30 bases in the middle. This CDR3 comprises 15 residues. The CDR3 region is CASVGPNNESGRRYF. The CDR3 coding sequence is TGTGCCAGCGTCGGCCCGAACAACGAGAGCGGACGGCGATACTTC.

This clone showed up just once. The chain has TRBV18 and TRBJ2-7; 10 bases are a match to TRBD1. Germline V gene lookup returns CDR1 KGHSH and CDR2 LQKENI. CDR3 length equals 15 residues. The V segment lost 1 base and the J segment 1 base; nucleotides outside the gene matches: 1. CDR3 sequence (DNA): TGTGCCAGCTCACCACTGGGACAGGGGTCCTACGAGCAGTACTTC. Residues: CASSPLGQGSYEQYF.

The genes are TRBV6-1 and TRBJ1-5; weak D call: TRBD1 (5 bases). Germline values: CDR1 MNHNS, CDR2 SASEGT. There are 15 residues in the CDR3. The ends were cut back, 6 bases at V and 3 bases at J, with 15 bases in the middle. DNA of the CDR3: TGTGCCAGCAGCCCAGAGGGGACCCCCAATCAGCCCCAGCATTTT. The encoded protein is CASSPEGTPNQPQHF.

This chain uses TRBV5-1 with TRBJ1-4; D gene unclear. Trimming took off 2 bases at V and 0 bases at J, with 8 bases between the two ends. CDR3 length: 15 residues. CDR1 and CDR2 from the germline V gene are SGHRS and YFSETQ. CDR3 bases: TGCGCCAGCAGCTTTAATGCCGCAACTAATGAAAAACTGTTTTTT. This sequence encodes CASSFNAATNEKLFF.

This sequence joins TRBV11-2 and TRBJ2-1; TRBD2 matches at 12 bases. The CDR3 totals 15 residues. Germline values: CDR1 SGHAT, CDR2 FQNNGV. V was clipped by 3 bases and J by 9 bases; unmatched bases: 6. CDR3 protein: CASSFTSGRMVEQFF. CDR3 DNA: TGTGCCAGCAGCTTTACTAGCGGGAGGATGGTTGAGCAGTTCTTC. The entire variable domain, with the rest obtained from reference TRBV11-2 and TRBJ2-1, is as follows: EAGVAQSPRYKIIEKRQSVAFWCNPISGHATLYWYQQILGQGPKLLIQFQNNGVVDDSQLPKDRFSAERLKGVDSTLKIQPAKLEDSAVYLCASSFTSGRMVEQFFGPGTRLTVL.

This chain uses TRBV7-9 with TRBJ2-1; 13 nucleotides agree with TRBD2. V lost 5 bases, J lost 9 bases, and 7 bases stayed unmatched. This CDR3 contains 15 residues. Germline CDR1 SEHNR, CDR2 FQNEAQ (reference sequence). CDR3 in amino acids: CASSLGLAGVVEQFF. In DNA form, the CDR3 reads TGTGCCAGCAGCCTCGGACTAGCGGGAGTTGTTGAGCAGTTCTTC. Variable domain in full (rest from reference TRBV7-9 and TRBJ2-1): DTGVSQNPRHKITKRGQNVTFRCDPISEHNRLYWYRQTLGQGPEFLTYFQNEAQLEKSRLLSDRFSAERPKGSFSTLEIQRTEQGDSAMYLCASSLGLAGVVEQFFGPGTRLTVL.

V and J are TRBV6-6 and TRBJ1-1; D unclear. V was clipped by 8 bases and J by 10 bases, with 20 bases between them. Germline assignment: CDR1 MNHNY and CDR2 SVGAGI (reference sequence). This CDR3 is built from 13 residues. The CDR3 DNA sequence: TGTGCCAGCGGGCCGGGGTTGGGGTTATCAGCTTTCTTT. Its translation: CASGPGLGLSAFF.